Below, one TCR beta chain is given with its context. Its matching antigen is unknown. The junction had 5 bases not matched to a gene; V was cut back by 7 bases and J by 0 bases. Germline lookup yields CDR1 SGHNT and CDR2 YYREEE (reference sequence). This CDR3 contains 15 residues. These data are taken from a study of cytomegalovirus exposure and HLA in healthy donors. The donors were members of the validation cohort comprising 100 to 150 subjects, separate from the approximately 670-subject first cohort. Assay used: immunoSEQ multiplex PCR; TCRdb lists only in-frame clones, some missing. The sample has 150,000 or so clones, about 91% seen once. Study-level results: Reported performance of the classifier showed diagnosis of cytomegalovirus status with high specificity and sensitivity. In the 120 or so validation repertoires, about 94% of cluster scores exceeded 0, per a later analysis.

Sequencing was performed on PBMCs. The receptor's source is a woman aged 18-29 years in good health and CMV-seropositive. This chain links TRBV5-4 with TRBJ2-3; TRBD2 agrees at 10 bases. Here the CDR3 reads CASGSGGSSTDTQYF. CDR3 coding DNA: TGTGCCAGCGGTAGCGGGGGGTCTAGCACAGATACGCAGTATTTT.